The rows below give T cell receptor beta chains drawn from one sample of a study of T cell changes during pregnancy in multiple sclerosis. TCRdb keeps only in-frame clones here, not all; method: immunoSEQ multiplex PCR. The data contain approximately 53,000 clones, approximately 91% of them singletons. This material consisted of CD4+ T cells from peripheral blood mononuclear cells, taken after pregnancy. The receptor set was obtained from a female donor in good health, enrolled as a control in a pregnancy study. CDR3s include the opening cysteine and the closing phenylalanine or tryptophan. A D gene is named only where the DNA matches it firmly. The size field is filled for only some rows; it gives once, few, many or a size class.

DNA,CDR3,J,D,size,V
TGTGCCAGCAAAAGCGGCGATACGCAGTATTTT,CASKSGDTQYF,TRBJ2-3,NA,NA,TRBV2
TGTGCCAGCAGTTACTACGCGGGACAGGGGAAATTAGGCTACACCTTC,CASSYYAGQGKLGYTF,TRBJ1-2,TRBD1,once,TRBV6-5
TGTGCCAGCCTCCGGGACTATCGCACAGATACGCAGTATTTT,CASLRDYRTDTQYF,TRBJ2-3,TRBD2,NA,TRBV5-4
TGTGCCTGGAGCCTCACAGGGGGTCGCGAAGCTTTCTTT,CAWSLTGGREAFF,TRBJ1-1,TRBD1,NA,TRBV30
TGTGCCAGCAGCCCTGCCGTTGGTAGCGGTTCCTACAATGAGCAGTTCTTC,CASSPAVGSGSYNEQFF,TRBJ2-1,NA,NA,TRBV7-9
TGCGCCAGCAGTCCGGGGGGGATGAACACTGAAGCTTTCTTT,CASSPGGMNTEAFF,TRBJ1-1,NA,NA,TRBV5-1
TGTGCCAGCAGTTGGACAGGGCGCGTCACCGGGGAGCTGTTTTTT,CASSWTGRVTGELFF,TRBJ2-2,TRBD1,NA,TRBV27
TGTGCCAGTACGCAGGACAGGGTTTTGACCGGGGAGCTGTTTTTT,CASTQDRVLTGELFF,TRBJ2-2,TRBD1,NA,TRBV19
TGTGCCTGGAGTAAATTTCAGGGGAATGAAAAACTGTTTTTT,CAWSKFQGNEKLFF,TRBJ1-4,NA,NA,TRBV30
TGTGCCAGCAGCTCAGTCCGGGTAACCTACGAGCAGTACTTC,CASSSVRVTYEQYF,TRBJ2-7,NA,NA,TRBV11-2
TGTGCCAGCAGCTTAGCGGGCCCCTACAATGAGCAGTTCTTC,CASSLAGPYNEQFF,TRBJ2-1,NA,NA,TRBV5-4
TGTGCCTGGAACCTACAGGATCAGGGGGCCAACGTCCTGACTTTC,CAWNLQDQGANVLTF,TRBJ2-6,NA,NA,TRBV30
TGTGCCAGCAGGGAGGGACCCGTAGAGACCCAGTACTTC,CASREGPVETQYF,TRBJ2-5,NA,once,TRBV7-9
TGTGCCAGCTCACCTTTTACTGGCTCTGGGGCCAACGTCCTGACTTTC,CASSPFTGSGANVLTF,TRBJ2-6,NA,NA,TRBV18
TGTGCCAGCAGCCCTGACAGGGGGCGTACCTACGAGCAGTACTTC,CASSPDRGRTYEQYF,TRBJ2-7,TRBD1,NA,TRBV27
TGTGCCAGTAGTATAGGTGGGCTTCTATCCTACGAGCAGTACTTC,CASSIGGLLSYEQYF,TRBJ2-7,NA,NA,TRBV19